This T cell receptor (beta chain) was recorded in a study of CD8+ T cells in alopecia areata. Overall study: Tofacitinib was taken orally by treated patients, and the dose was 5 to 10 mg twice daily. Study-wide points: Affected scalp, especially in alopecia totalis/universalis, had a higher clonality than normal scalp did.

CDR1 is MNHEY, CDR2 SVGAGI, per germline. Deletions cut 6 bases from V and 1 base from J, with 12 bases between. CDR3 length equals 14 residues. Collection of lesional scalp punch biopsies and peripheral blood was performed in alopecia areata patients. Worth noting for this clone: The target antigen is unknown.

Reverse transcription of extracted RNA yielded cDNA, which provided the sequencing template. Sequenced by immunoSEQ multiplex PCR; TCRdb stores in-frame clones only, minus some. The table has hundreds of thousands of clones, under 80% seen once; the top ten hold under 1.5%. The V and J genes are TRBV6-5 and TRBJ1-1; the D gene is possibly TRBD1 (6 bases). This specimen consisted of CD4+ T cells sorted from blood, obtained at week 0. This TCR derives from a human donor with alopecia areata. The CDR3 sequence is CASRQGRRNTEAFF. The DNA for the CDR3 is TGTGCCAGCAGACAGGGTCGGAGGAACACTGAAGCTTTCTTT.